These T cell receptor beta chains were read from a single sample in a study of blood T cell repertoires in COVID-19. Generated by immunoSEQ multiplex PCR, the TCRdb table keeps only in-frame clones and is missing some. The top ten clones hold roughly 3.4% of a sample with 300,000 to 450,000 clones, less than 85% of them seen once. The source material was peripheral blood. All receptors derive from a young woman with acute or convalescent COVID-19. Each CDR3 is given with its conserved first and last residue. D genes are given only for firm matches. Rows may omit the clone size; those that give it use once, few, many or a size class.

J: TRBJ2-2; D: .; V: TRBV7-3; size: .; CDR3: CASSVPGYGELFF; DNA: TGTGCCAGCAGCGTTCCAGGGTACGGGGAGCTGTTTTTT
J: TRBJ2-7; D: .; V: TRBV30; size: .; CDR3: CAWRYVRSFTYEQYF; DNA: TGTGCCTGGAGATACGTCAGGTCGTTTACCTACGAGCAGTACTTC
J: TRBJ1-3; D: TRBD1; V: TRBV7-9; size: .; CDR3: CASNRDRGNTIYF; DNA: TGTGCCAGCAACCGGGACAGAGGAAACACCATATATTTT
J: TRBJ2-7; D: .; V: TRBV25-1; size: .; CDR3: CASSEVGNSPYEQYF; DNA: TGTGCCAGCAGTGAAGTTGGAAACAGTCCCTACGAGCAGTACTTC
J: TRBJ1-2; D: TRBD1; V: TRBV5-8; size: .; CDR3: CASTTGVNYGYTF; DNA: TGTGCCAGCACGACAGGGGTTAACTATGGCTACACCTTC
J: TRBJ1-1; D: TRBD1; V: TRBV2; size: .; CDR3: CASRGQGWDTEAFF; DNA: TGTGCCAGCAGGGGACAGGGGTGGGACACTGAAGCTTTCTTT
J: TRBJ2-7; D: .; V: TRBV19; size: .; CDR3: CASSTRGYEQYF; DNA: TGTGCCAGTAGTACTCGAGGTTACGAGCAGTACTTC
J: TRBJ2-1; D: .; V: TRBV5-1; size: .; CDR3: CASSLLPEPGGGQFF; DNA: TGCGCCAGCAGCCTCCTCCCCGAGCCCGGAGGAGGGCAGTTCTTC
J: TRBJ2-3; D: .; V: TRBV20-1; size: .; CDR3: CSASLTTDTQYF; DNA: TGCAGTGCTAGTCTTACAACAGATACGCAGTATTTT
J: TRBJ1-1; D: .; V: TRBV14; size: .; CDR3: CASSQERGAVRLGTEAFF; DNA: TGTGCCAGCAGCCAAGAAAGGGGCGCCGTCAGGCTGGGCACTGAAGCTTTCTTT
J: TRBJ2-7; D: .; V: TRBV27; size: .; CDR3: CASSLGGTYEQYF; DNA: TGTGCCAGCAGTTTAGGGGGGACCTACGAGCAGTACTTC
J: TRBJ1-3; D: .; V: TRBV12-3/TRBV12-4; size: .; CDR3: CASSLTAGNTIYF; DNA: TGTGCCAGCAGTTTGACAGCTGGAAACACCATATATTTT
J: TRBJ1-4; D: .; V: TRBV4-1; size: .; CDR3: CASSPSQATNEKLFF; DNA: TGCGCCAGCAGCCCCTCACAGGCAACTAATGAAAAACTGTTTTTT
J: TRBJ1-1; D: .; V: TRBV3-1/TRBV3-2; size: .; CDR3: CASSHGGEWTEAFF; DNA: TGTGCCAGCAGCCACGGGGGAGAATGGACTGAAGCTTTCTTT
J: TRBJ2-1; D: TRBD1; V: TRBV2; size: few; CDR3: CASSVKGARNEQFF; DNA: TGTGCCAGCAGTGTCAAGGGGGCCCGAAATGAGCAGTTCTTC
J: TRBJ2-2; D: .; V: TRBV29-1; size: .; CDR3: CSVVADPGELFF; DNA: TGCAGCGTTGTGGCAGATCCCGGGGAGCTGTTTTTT
J: TRBJ2-7; D: .; V: TRBV7-9; size: .; CDR3: CASSSGTTDYEQYF; DNA: TGTGCCAGCAGCTCCGGGACAACGGACTACGAGCAGTACTTC
J: TRBJ1-4; D: .; V: TRBV15; size: .; CDR3: CATSRGPGGSGEKLFF; DNA: TGTGCCACCAGCAGAGGTCCCGGCGGGTCGGGTGAAAAACTGTTTTTT
J: TRBJ1-1; D: .; V: TRBV6-5; size: once; CDR3: CASSTGTQNTEAFF; DNA: TGTGCCAGCAGTACCGGGACACAGAACACTGAAGCTTTCTTT
J: TRBJ1-3; D: TRBD1; V: TRBV5-3; size: .; CDR3: CARSFTGGAAGNTIYF; DNA: TGTGCCAGAAGCTTTACAGGGGGCGCGGCTGGAAACACCATATATTTT
J: TRBJ2-3; D: TRBD1; V: TRBV18; size: .; CDR3: CASSYGTVTDTQYF; DNA: TGTGCCAGCTCATATGGGACAGTCACAGATACGCAGTATTTT
J: TRBJ2-1; D: TRBD2; V: TRBV7-3; size: .; CDR3: CASSLGTRGNEQFF; DNA: TGTGCCAGCAGCTTAGGGACTAGAGGGAATGAGCAGTTCTTC
J: TRBJ1-1; D: TRBD1; V: TRBV7-9; size: .; CDR3: CASSFTGGTEAFF; DNA: TGTGCCAGCAGCTTTACAGGGGGCACTGAAGCTTTCTTT
J: TRBJ2-7; D: .; V: TRBV6-2/TRBV6-3; size: .; CDR3: CASSYSRSEQYF; DNA: TGTGCCAGCAGTTACTCCAGATCCGAGCAGTACTTC
J: TRBJ1-4; D: TRBD1; V: TRBV7-6; size: once; CDR3: CASSLARQGSNEKLFF; DNA: TGTGCCAGCAGCTTAGCCCGACAGGGGTCTAACGAAAAACTGTTTTTT
J: TRBJ2-7; D: .; V: TRBV2; size: .; CDR3: CASTSQGGGYEQYF; DNA: TGTGCCAGCACCTCACAGGGGGGGGGCTACGAGCAGTACTTC
J: TRBJ2-7; D: .; V: TRBV30; size: .; CDR3: CASAGGKTSYEQYF; DNA: TGTGCGTCGGCAGGCGGGAAAACCTCCTACGAGCAGTACTTC
J: TRBJ1-1; D: TRBD1; V: TRBV5-1; size: .; CDR3: CASKTGVNTEAFF; DNA: TGCGCCAGCAAGACAGGGGTGAACACTGAAGCTTTCTTT
J: TRBJ2-1; D: TRBD2; V: TRBV18; size: .; CDR3: CASSPGLGSYNEQFF; DNA: TGTGCCAGCTCACCGGGACTAGGGTCCTACAATGAGCAGTTCTTC
J: TRBJ1-1; D: .; V: TRBV11-2; size: .; CDR3: CASSLTTGPEAFF; DNA: TGTGCCAGCAGCTTAACTACAGGGCCTGAAGCTTTCTTT
J: TRBJ2-2; D: TRBD2; V: TRBV11-2; size: .; CDR3: CASSFSGTSHTGELFF; DNA: TGTGCCAGCAGCTTTTCCGGGACTAGCCACACCGGGGAGCTGTTTTTT
J: TRBJ1-5; D: .; V: TRBV28; size: .; CDR3: CASSFAGGAGQPQHF; DNA: TGTGCCAGCAGTTTTGCGGGGGGCGCTGGGCAGCCCCAGCATTTT
J: TRBJ1-1; D: TRBD1; V: TRBV10-1; size: .; CDR3: CASSDIRDRGQGTEAFF; DNA: TGCGCCAGCAGCGACATCCGGGACAGGGGGCAAGGCACTGAAGCTTTCTTT
J: TRBJ1-1; D: TRBD1; V: TRBV29-1; size: .; CDR3: CSVWNETGYPLLGAFF; DNA: TGCAGCGTTTGGAACGAGACAGGGTATCCTTTGCTGGGAGCTTTCTTT
J: TRBJ2-1; D: TRBD2; V: TRBV3-1/TRBV3-2; size: .; CDR3: CASSPLAGEHEQFF; DNA: TGTGCCAGCAGTCCTCTAGCGGGAGAACATGAGCAGTTCTTC
J: TRBJ1-1; D: .; V: TRBV6-5; size: .; CDR3: CASKDTMNTEAFF; DNA: TGTGCCAGCAAGGACACTATGAACACTGAAGCTTTCTTT
J: TRBJ2-7; D: TRBD1; V: TRBV24-1; size: few; CDR3: CATSDLLTGTGSYEQYF; DNA: TGTGCCACCAGTGATTTGCTTACCGGGACAGGTTCCTACGAGCAGTACTTC
J: TRBJ1-4; D: .; V: TRBV28; size: .; CDR3: CASSQLEGRINEKLFF; DNA: TGTGCCAGCAGTCAATTAGAGGGCCGAATTAATGAAAAACTGTTTTTT